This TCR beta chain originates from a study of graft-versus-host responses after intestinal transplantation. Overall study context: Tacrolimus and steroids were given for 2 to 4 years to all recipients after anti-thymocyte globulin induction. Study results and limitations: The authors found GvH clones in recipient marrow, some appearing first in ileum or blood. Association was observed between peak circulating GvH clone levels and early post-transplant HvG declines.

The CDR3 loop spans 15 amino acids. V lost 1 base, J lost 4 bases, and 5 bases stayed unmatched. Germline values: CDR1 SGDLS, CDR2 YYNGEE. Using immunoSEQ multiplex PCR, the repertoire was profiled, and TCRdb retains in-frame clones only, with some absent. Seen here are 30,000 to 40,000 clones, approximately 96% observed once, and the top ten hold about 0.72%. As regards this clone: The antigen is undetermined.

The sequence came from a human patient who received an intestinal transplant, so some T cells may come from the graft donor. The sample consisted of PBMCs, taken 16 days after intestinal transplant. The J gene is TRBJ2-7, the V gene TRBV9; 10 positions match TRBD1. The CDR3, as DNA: TGTGCCAGCAGCGTATCTCCGGGACAGGGGTACGAGCAGTACTTC. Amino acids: CASSVSPGQGYEQYF.